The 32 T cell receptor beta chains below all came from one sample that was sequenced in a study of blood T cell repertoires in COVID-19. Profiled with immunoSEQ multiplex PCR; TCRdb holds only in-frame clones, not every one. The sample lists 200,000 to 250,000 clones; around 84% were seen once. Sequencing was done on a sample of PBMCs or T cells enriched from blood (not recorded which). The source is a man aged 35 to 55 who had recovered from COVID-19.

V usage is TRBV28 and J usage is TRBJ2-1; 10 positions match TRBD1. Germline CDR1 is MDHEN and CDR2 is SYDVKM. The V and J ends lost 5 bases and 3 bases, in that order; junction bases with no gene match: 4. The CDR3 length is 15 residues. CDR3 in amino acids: CASSEDRGNYNEQFF. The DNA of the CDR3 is TGTGCCAGCAGTGAGGACAGGGGGAACTACAATGAGCAGTTCTTC.

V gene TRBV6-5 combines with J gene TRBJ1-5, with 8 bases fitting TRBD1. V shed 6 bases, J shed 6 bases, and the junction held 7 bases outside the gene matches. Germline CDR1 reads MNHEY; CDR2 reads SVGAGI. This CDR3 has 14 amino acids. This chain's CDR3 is CASRDRVAGQPQHF. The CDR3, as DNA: TGTGCCAGCAGGGACAGGGTTGCAGGTCAGCCCCAGCATTTT.

The CDR3 loop reads CASGLGQSNEQFF. The CDR3 coding sequence is TGTGCTAGTGGTTTGGGACAGAGCAATGAGCAGTTCTTC. The genes are TRBV12-5 and TRBJ2-1; tentatively, D is TRBD1 (5 bases). V gave up 1 base and J gave up 6 bases, with 7 bases separating them. This CDR3 comprises 13 residues. CDR1 is LGHNT and CDR2 is FRNRAP in the germline V gene.

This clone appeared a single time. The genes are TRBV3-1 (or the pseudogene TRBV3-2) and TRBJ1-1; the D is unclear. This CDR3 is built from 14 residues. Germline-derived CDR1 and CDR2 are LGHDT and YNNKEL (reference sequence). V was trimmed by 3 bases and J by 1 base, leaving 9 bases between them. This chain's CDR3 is CASSHAHTNTEAFF. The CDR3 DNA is TGTGCCAGCAGCCACGCACACACGAACACTGAAGCTTTCTTT.

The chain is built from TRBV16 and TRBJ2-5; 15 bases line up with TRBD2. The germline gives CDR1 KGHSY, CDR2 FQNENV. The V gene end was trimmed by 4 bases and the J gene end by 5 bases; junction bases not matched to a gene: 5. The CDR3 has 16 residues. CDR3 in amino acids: CASSPRTSGRGETQYF. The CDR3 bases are TGTGCCAGCAGCCCACGGACTAGCGGGAGGGGCGAGACCCAGTACTTC.

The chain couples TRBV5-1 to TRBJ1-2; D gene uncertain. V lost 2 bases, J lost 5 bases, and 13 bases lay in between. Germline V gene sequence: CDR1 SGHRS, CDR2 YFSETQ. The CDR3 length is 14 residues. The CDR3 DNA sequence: TGCGCCAGCAGCTTCGGGGAAGTAGGGTATGGCTACACCTTC. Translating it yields CASSFGEVGYGYTF. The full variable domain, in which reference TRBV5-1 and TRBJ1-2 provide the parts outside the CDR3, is KAGVTQTPRYLIKTRGQQVTLSCSPISGHRSVSWYQQTPGQGLQFLFEYFSETQRNKGNFPGRFSGRQFSNSRSEMNVSTLELGDSALYLCASSFGEVGYGYTFGSGTRLTVV.

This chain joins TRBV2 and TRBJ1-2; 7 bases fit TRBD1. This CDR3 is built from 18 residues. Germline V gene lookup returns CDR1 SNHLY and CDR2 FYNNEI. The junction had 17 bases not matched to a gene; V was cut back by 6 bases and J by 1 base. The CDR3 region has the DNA TGTGCCAGCAGGGGTATGACAAGGGGGCCTGGACTTAACTATGGCTACACCTTC. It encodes CASRGMTRGPGLNYGYTF.

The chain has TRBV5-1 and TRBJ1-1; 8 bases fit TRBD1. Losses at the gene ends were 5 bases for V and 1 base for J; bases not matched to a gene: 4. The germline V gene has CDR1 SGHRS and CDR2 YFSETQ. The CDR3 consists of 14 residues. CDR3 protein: CASSSTGGNTEAFF. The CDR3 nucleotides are TGCGCCAGCAGTTCCACAGGGGGGAACACTGAAGCTTTCTTT.

The CDR3 protein is CASSLASRDNEQFF. The CDR3, as DNA: TGTGCCAGCAGCTTGGCTTCGAGGGACAATGAGCAGTTCTTC. The chain links TRBV5-4 to TRBJ2-1; the D gene is possibly TRBD2 (5 bases). Germline lookup yields CDR1 SGHNT and CDR2 YYREEE (reference sequence). The CDR3 contains 14 residues. V dropped 0 bases and J dropped 5 bases, with 9 bases sitting between them.

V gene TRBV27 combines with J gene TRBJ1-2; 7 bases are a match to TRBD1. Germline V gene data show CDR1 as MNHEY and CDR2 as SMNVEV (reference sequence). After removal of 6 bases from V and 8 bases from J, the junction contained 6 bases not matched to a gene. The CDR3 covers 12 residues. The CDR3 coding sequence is TGTGCCAGCAGCTCTACAGGGGAAGGCTACACCTTC. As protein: CASSSTGEGYTF.

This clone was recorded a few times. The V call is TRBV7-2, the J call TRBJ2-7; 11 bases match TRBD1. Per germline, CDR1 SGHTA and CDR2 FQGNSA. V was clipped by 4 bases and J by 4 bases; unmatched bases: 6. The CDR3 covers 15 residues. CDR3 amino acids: CASSYGQGAMYEQYF. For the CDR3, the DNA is TGTGCCAGCAGCTATGGACAGGGGGCTATGTACGAGCAGTACTTC.

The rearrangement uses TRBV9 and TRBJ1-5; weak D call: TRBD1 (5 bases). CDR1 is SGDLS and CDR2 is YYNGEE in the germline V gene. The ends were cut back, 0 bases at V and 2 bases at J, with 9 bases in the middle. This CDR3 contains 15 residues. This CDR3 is CASSVDWGGNQPQHF. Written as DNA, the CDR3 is TGTGCCAGCAGCGTAGATTGGGGGGGCAATCAGCCCCAGCATTTT.

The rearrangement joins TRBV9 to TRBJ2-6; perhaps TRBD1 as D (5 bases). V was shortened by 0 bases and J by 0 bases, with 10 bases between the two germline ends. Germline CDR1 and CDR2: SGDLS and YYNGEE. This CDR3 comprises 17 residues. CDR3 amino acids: CASSVEAGNSGANVLTF. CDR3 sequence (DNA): TGTGCCAGCAGCGTAGAGGCAGGGAACTCTGGGGCCAACGTCCTGACTTTC.

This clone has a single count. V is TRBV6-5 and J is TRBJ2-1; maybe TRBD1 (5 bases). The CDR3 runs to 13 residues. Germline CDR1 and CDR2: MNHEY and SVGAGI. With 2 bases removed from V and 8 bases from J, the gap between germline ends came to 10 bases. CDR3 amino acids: CASSYGANYEQFF. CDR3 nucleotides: TGTGCCAGCAGTTACGGGGCTAACTATGAGCAGTTCTTC.

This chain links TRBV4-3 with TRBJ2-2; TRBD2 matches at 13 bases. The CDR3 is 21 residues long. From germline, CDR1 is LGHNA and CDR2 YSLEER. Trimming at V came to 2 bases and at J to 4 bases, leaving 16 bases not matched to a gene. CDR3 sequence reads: CASSQHVPGLAGRTFTGELFF. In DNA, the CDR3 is TGCGCCAGCAGCCAACACGTTCCGGGACTAGCGGGACGAACGTTCACCGGGGAGCTGTTTTTT.

CDR3 sequence reads: CASSLDRVGYEQYF. CDR3 nucleotide sequence: TGTGCCAGCAGTTTGGACAGGGTAGGATACGAGCAGTACTTC. This sequence joins TRBV2 and TRBJ2-7; 8 bases align to TRBD1. The germline V gene encodes CDR1 SNHLY and CDR2 FYNNEI. J was trimmed by 4 bases and V by 5 bases; bases with no gene match: 7. The CDR3 is 14 residues long.

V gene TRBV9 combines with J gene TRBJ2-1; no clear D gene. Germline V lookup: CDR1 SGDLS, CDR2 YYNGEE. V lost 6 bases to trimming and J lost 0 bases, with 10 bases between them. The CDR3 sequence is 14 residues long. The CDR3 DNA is TGTGCCAGCAACGGCGGAGTCTCCTACAATGAGCAGTTCTTC. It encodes CASNGGVSYNEQFF. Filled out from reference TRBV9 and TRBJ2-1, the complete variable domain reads DSGVTQTPKHLITATGQRVTLRCSPRSGDLSVYWYQQSLDQGLQFLIQYYNGEERAKGNILERFSAQQFPDLHSELNLSSLELGDSALYFCASNGGVSYNEQFFGPGTRLTVL.

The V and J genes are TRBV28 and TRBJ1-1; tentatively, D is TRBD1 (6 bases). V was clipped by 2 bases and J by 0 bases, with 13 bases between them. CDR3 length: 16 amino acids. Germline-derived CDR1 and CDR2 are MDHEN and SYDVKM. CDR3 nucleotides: TGTGCCAGCAGTTTAACGGGGGGCGGGGTGAACACTGAAGCTTTCTTT. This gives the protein CASSLTGGGVNTEAFF. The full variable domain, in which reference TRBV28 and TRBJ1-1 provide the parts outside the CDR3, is DVKVTQSSRYLVKRTGEKVFLECVQDMDHENMFWYRQDPGLGLRLIYFSYDVKMKEKGDIPEGYSVSREKKERFSLILESASTNQTSMYLCASSLTGGGVNTEAFFGQGTRLTVV.

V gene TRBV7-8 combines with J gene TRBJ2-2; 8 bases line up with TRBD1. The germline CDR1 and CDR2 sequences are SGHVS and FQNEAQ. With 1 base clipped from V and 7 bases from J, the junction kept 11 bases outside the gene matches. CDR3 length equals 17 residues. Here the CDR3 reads CASSLEGVRGRDGELFF. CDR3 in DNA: TGTGCCAGCAGCTTAGAAGGGGTCAGGGGGCGTGACGGGGAGCTGTTTTTT. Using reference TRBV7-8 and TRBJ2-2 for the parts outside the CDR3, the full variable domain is GAGVSQSPRYKVAKRGQDVALRCDPISGHVSLFWYQQALGQGPEFLTYFQNEAQLDKSGLPSDRFFAERPEGSVSTLKIQRTQQEDSAVYLCASSLEGVRGRDGELFFGEGSRLTVL.

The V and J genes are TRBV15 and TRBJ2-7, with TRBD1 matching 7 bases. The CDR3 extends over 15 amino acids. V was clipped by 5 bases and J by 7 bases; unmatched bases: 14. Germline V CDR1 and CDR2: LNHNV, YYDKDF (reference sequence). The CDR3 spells CATSGGSTGKKEQYF. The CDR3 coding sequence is TGTGCCACCAGCGGGGGTTCGACAGGGAAAAAGGAGCAGTACTTC.

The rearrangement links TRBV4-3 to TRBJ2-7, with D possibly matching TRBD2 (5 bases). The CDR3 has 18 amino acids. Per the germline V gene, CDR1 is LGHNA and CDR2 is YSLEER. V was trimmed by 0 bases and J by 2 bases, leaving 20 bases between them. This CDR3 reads CASSQDITLGSDTYEQYF. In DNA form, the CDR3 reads TGCGCCAGCAGCCAAGATATTACGCTGGGTAGCGATACCTACGAGCAGTACTTC.

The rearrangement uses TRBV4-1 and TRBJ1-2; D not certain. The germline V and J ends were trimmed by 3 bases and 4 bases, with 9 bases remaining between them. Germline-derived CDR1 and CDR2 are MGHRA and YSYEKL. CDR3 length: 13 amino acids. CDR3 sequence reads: CASSQQVTYGYTF. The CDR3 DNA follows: TGCGCCAGCAGCCAGCAGGTCACCTATGGCTACACCTTC.

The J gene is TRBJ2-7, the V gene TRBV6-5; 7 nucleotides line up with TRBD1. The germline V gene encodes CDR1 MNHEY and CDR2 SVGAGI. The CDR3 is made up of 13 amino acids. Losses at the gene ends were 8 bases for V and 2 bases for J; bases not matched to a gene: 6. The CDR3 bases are TGTGCCAGCCTTCGGGACAGTACCTACGAGCAGTACTTC. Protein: CASLRDSTYEQYF.

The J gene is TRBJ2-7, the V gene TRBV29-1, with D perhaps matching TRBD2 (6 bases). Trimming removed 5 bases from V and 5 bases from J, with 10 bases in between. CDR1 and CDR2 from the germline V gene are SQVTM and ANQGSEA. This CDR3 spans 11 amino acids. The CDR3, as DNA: TGCAGCGTTAAGGGAGGACACGAGCAGTACTTC. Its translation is CSVKGGHEQYF.

CDR3 residues: CASSTSGLAGNGYEQFF. CDR3 in DNA: TGCGCCAGCAGCACCTCGGGACTAGCGGGAAACGGGTATGAGCAGTTCTTC. This chain connects TRBV5-1 to TRBJ2-1; the match to TRBD2 covers 13 bases. The CDR3 sequence is 17 residues long. Per germline, CDR1 SGHRS and CDR2 YFSETQ. V trimming: 4 bases; J trimming: 8 bases; junction bases outside the gene matches: 12. Filled out from reference TRBV5-1 and TRBJ2-1, the complete variable domain reads KAGVTQTPRYLIKTRGQQVTLSCSPISGHRSVSWYQQTPGQGLQFLFEYFSETQRNKGNFPGRFSGRQFSNSRSEMNVSTLELGDSALYLCASSTSGLAGNGYEQFFGPGTRLTVL.

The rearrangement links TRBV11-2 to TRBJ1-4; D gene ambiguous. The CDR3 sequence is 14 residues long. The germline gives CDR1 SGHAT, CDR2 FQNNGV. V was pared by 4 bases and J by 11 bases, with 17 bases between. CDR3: CASSSLQAPGKLFF. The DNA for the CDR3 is TGTGCCAGCAGCTCCCTCCAGGCGCCGGGGAAACTGTTTTTT. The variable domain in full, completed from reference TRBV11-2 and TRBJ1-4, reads EAGVAQSPRYKIIEKRQSVAFWCNPISGHATLYWYQQILGQGPKLLIQFQNNGVVDDSQLPKDRFSAERLKGVDSTLKIQPAKLEDSAVYLCASSSLQAPGKLFFGSGTQLSVL.

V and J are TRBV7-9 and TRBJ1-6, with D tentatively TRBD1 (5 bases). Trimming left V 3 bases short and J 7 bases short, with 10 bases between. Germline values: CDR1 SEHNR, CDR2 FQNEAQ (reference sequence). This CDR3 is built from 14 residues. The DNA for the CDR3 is TGTGCCAGCAGCTTTGGGGCGCCAAATTCACCCCTCCACTTT. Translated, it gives CASSFGAPNSPLHF.

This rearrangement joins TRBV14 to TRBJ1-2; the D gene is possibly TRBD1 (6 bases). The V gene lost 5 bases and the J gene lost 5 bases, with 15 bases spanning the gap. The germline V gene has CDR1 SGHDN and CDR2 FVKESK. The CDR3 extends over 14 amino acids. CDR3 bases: TGTGCCAGCAGCAGTTCGGGACATCTTTATGGCTACACCTTC. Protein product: CASSSSGHLYGYTF.

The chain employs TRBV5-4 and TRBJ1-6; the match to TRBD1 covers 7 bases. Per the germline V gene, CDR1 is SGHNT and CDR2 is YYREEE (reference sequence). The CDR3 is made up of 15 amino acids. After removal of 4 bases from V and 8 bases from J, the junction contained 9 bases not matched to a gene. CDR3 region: CASSLTTGRHSPLHF. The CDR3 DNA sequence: TGTGCCAGCAGCCTTACGACAGGGCGACATTCACCCCTCCACTTT.

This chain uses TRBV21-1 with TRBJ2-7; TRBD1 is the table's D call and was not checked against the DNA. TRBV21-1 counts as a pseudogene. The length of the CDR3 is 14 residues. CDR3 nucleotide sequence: TGTGCCAGCAGCGTACGACAGGGAGCCTACGAGCAGTACTTC. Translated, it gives CASSVRQGAYEQYF.

The CDR3 bases are TGCACCAGCAGCCGAAAAATGACTAGCGGAGAATACAATGAGCAGTTCTTC. Amino acid sequence: CTSSRKMTSGEYNEQFF. The gene calls are TRBV1 and TRBJ2-1; the table's D call, TRBD2, has no DNA check behind it. TRBV1 is a documented pseudogene. The CDR3 loop spans 17 amino acids.

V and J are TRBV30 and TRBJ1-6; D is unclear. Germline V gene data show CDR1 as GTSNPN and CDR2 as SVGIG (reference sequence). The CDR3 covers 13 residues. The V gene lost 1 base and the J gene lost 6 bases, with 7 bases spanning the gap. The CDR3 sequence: CAWSENFNSPLHF. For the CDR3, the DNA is TGTGCCTGGAGTGAAAACTTTAATTCACCCCTCCACTTT.